The source of this TCR beta chain is a study of CD8 T cells in ankylosing spondylitis. General study results and limits: The study looked at matched synovial fluid samples from ankylosing spondylitis patients. Disease-linked clones were reported to be significantly enriched there. Disease-associated clones were CD8+ and fairly uncommon in peripheral blood. Ankylosing spondylitis blood appeared to be characterized by a TCR beta motif of under ten highly homologous variants.

Generation of TCR beta libraries employed quantitative 5'-RACE incorporating molecular barcodes. Via MiXCR, TCRdb re-called the 5' RACE reads, giving one row per CDR3 protein. This repertoire shows 230,000 or so distinct CDR3 sequences, 15% to 20% found once; its top ten account for roughly a third. This clonotype appeared a few times. The antigen is not known. Trimming took off 6 bases at V and 6 bases at J, with 15 bases between the two ends. CDR1 DFQATT and CDR2 SNEGSKA come from the germline V gene (reference sequence). The CDR3 totals 12 residues. The J gene is TRBJ2-7, the V gene TRBV20-1; D is unresolved. The clonotype comes from a male donor with ankylosing spondylitis or in good health (not recorded which). Sequenced input: blood, either unsorted or a sorted T cell fraction (not recorded which). CDR3 coding DNA: TGCAGTGCGCCACTCTTGTCGGGCGAGCAGTACTTC. It codes for CSAPLLSGEQYF.